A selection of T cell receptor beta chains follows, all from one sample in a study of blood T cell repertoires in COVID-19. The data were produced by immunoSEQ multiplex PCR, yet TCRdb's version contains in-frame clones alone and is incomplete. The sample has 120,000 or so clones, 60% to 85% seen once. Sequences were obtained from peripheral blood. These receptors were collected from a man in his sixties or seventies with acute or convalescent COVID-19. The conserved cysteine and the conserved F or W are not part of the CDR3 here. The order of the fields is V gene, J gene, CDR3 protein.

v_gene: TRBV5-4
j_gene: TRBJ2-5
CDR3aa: ASSQLLAGQQETQY

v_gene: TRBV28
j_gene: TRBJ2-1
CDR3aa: ASSSIGGSYNEQF

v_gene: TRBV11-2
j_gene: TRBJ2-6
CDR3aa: ASSPTITRSGANVLT

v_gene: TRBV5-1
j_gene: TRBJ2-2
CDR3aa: ASSPPTGTGELF

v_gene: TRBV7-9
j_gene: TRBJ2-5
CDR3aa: ASSLARAGTQY

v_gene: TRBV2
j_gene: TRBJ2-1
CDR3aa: ASQRDRGASLIFYNEQF

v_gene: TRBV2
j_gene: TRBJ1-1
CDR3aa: ASTPGQKTF

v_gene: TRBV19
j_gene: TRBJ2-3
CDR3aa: ASSISRGAGDTQY

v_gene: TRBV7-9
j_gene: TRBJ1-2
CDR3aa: ASSLTGASNYGYT

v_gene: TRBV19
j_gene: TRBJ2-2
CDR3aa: ASSRTSGYARELF

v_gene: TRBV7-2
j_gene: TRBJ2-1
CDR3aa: ASTLAGTSSYNEQF

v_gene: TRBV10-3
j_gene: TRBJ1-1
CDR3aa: ASTQGMNTEAF

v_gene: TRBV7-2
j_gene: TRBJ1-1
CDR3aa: ASSTRQGTEAF

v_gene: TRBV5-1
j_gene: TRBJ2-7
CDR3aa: ASSLELAGAYEQY